This record looks at one T cell receptor (beta chain) sequence and its context. No antigen is known for it. This specimen comes from a study of T cell responses to AZD1222 COVID-19 vaccine. General study points: Scientists sampled the repertoires only once the peak T cell response had passed. Nearly half of spike-specific TCRs reportedly go after variant regions that carry no mutations. Possibly, clonal diversity was underestimated; donors were largely white British and included more females.

The CDR3 runs 15 residues. Germline CDR1 and CDR2: KGHSH and LQKENI. Trimming pared 3 bases from V and 9 bases from J, leaving 18 bases between. This table comes from immunoSEQ multiplex PCR, and its TCRdb copy is limited to in-frame clones, with some not included. The data contain 140,000 to 150,000 clones, about 89% of them singletons. The receptor was derived from an adult who received the AZD1222 COVID-19 vaccine. Sequenced material: peripheral blood, taken 28 days after the second AZD1222 dose. The rearrangement links TRBV18 to TRBJ2-1, with D possibly matching TRBD1 (5 bases). CDR3 sequence: CASSPLDTAFGEQFF. The CDR3 DNA sequence: TGTGCCAGCTCACCTCTGGACACGGCGTTCGGTGAGCAGTTCTTC. The full variable domain, rest sourced from reference TRBV18 and TRBJ2-1, is NAGVMQNPRHLVRRRGQEARLRCSPMKGHSHVYWYRQLPEEGLKFMVYLQKENIIDESGMPKERFSAEFPKEGPSILRIQQVVRGDSAAYFCASSPLDTAFGEQFFGPGTRLTVL.